This T cell receptor beta chain was recovered during a study of CD8 T cells in ankylosing spondylitis. TCRdb ran MiXCR on the 5' RACE reads and lists one entry per CDR3 protein. This table holds some 200,000 distinct CDR3 sequences, about 18% found once. This clonotype has ten or more counts. The CDR3 runs 16 residues. The V end was cut by 6 bases, the J end by 3 bases, with 17 bases between. Sequences were obtained from blood, either unsorted or a sorted T cell fraction (not recorded which). The sequence came from a male donor aged 5 to 29 with ankylosing spondylitis or in good health (not recorded which). This rearrangement joins TRBV12-3 or TRBV12-4 to TRBJ2-2, with D tentatively TRBD2 (5 bases). The CDR3 here is CASRSPGSPDTGELFF. The CDR3 DNA reads as TGTGCCAGCAGATCCCCGGGGAGCCCCGACACCGGGGAGCTGTTTTTT.